This is a list of T cell receptor beta chains from one sample in a study of T cell changes during pregnancy in multiple sclerosis. Using immunoSEQ multiplex PCR, the repertoire was profiled, and TCRdb retains in-frame clones only, with some absent. The sample includes about 23,000 clones, around 89% of them seen just once. Sequencing used CD8+ T cells from peripheral blood mononuclear cells, obtained in the first trimester of pregnancy. These receptors were obtained from a female donor with multiple sclerosis, enrolled in a pregnancy study. Each CDR3 is given with its conserved first and last residue. Fields, in order: clone size, D gene, J gene, V gene, CDR3 protein, CDR3 DNA. D genes are given only for firm matches. Expanded clones are given a class, and other clones once, few, many or no size at all.

clone_size: .
d_call: TRBD1
j_call: TRBJ2-7
v_call: TRBV4-3
cdr3_aa: CASSQDIGTGVHEQYF
cdr3_nt: TGCGCCAGCAGCCAAGATATCGGGACAGGGGTCCACGAGCAGTACTTC

clone_size: .
d_call: TRBD1
j_call: TRBJ2-3
v_call: TRBV14
cdr3_aa: CASSHSFGQGADTQYF
cdr3_nt: TGTGCCAGCAGCCACTCCTTCGGACAGGGGGCAGATACGCAGTATTTT

clone_size: .
d_call: TRBD1
j_call: TRBJ2-7
v_call: TRBV7-9
cdr3_aa: CASRAPGQGYEQYF
cdr3_nt: TGTGCCAGCAGAGCCCCGGGACAGGGTTACGAGCAGTACTTC

clone_size: .
d_call: .
j_call: TRBJ1-6
v_call: TRBV6-4
cdr3_aa: CASSDREDSPLHF
cdr3_nt: TGTGCCAGCAGTGACAGGGAGGATTCACCCCTCCACTTT

clone_size: .
d_call: TRBD1
j_call: TRBJ1-1
v_call: TRBV27
cdr3_aa: CASSPPAGTASLNTEAFF
cdr3_nt: TGTGCCAGCAGTCCACCCGCCGGGACAGCCTCCTTGAACACTGAAGCTTTCTTT

clone_size: .
d_call: TRBD2
j_call: TRBJ2-3
v_call: TRBV2
cdr3_aa: CASSERGAGKAGTQYF
cdr3_nt: TGTGCCAGCAGTGAGAGGGGAGCGGGAAAGGCAGGTACGCAGTATTTT

clone_size: .
d_call: .
j_call: TRBJ2-1
v_call: TRBV18
cdr3_aa: CASSPGYSSYNEQFF
cdr3_nt: TGTGCCAGCTCACCTGGGTACAGCTCCTACAATGAGCAGTTCTTC

clone_size: .
d_call: TRBD1
j_call: TRBJ1-2
v_call: TRBV15
cdr3_aa: CATSRSRDRVDYGYTF
cdr3_nt: TGTGCCACCAGCAGGTCCCGGGACAGGGTTGATTATGGCTACACCTTC

clone_size: .
d_call: .
j_call: TRBJ2-7
v_call: TRBV5-1
cdr3_aa: CASSLVPNYEQYF
cdr3_nt: TGCGCCAGCAGCTTGGTACCTAACTACGAGCAGTACTTC

clone_size: .
d_call: TRBD2
j_call: TRBJ2-4
v_call: TRBV2
cdr3_aa: CASSPGLASALAKNIQYF
cdr3_nt: TGTGCCAGCAGTCCGGGACTAGCGAGCGCCCTAGCCAAAAACATTCAGTACTTC

clone_size: .
d_call: .
j_call: TRBJ2-6
v_call: TRBV4-3
cdr3_aa: CASSQSQGSGANVLTF
cdr3_nt: TGCGCCAGCAGCCAGAGTCAGGGATCTGGGGCCAACGTCCTGACTTTC

clone_size: .
d_call: TRBD2
j_call: TRBJ2-2
v_call: TRBV6-4
cdr3_aa: CASSRLAGPTGELFF
cdr3_nt: TGTGCCAGCAGTAGACTAGCGGGACCCACCGGGGAGCTGTTTTTT

clone_size: .
d_call: .
j_call: TRBJ2-1
v_call: TRBV5-8
cdr3_aa: CASSPGVGPLNEQFF
cdr3_nt: TGTGCCAGCAGCCCGGGGGTGGGGCCCCTCAATGAGCAGTTCTTC

clone_size: .
d_call: .
j_call: TRBJ2-5
v_call: TRBV6-6
cdr3_aa: CASSYFTEQETQYF
cdr3_nt: TGTGCCAGCAGTTACTTTACAGAGCAAGAGACCCAGTACTTC

clone_size: .
d_call: TRBD1
j_call: TRBJ2-7
v_call: TRBV27
cdr3_aa: CASSSPGQGSEQYF
cdr3_nt: TGTGCCAGCAGTTCCCCGGGACAGGGTAGCGAGCAGTACTTC

clone_size: .
d_call: TRBD2
j_call: TRBJ2-5
v_call: TRBV27
cdr3_aa: CASSSGWREGRETQYF
cdr3_nt: TGTGCCAGCAGTTCGGGTTGGCGGGAGGGGAGGGAGACCCAGTACTTC

clone_size: .
d_call: .
j_call: TRBJ2-5
v_call: TRBV19
cdr3_aa: CASSGVEGVVETQYF
cdr3_nt: TGTGCCAGTAGCGGCGTCGAGGGAGTCGTAGAGACCCAGTACTTC

clone_size: once
d_call: TRBD2
j_call: TRBJ2-1
v_call: TRBV29-1
cdr3_aa: CSELAGLAGGFSYNEQFF
cdr3_nt: TGCAGCGAACTGGCCGGACTAGCGGGAGGCTTTTCCTACAATGAGCAGTTCTTC

clone_size: few
d_call: .
j_call: TRBJ2-5
v_call: TRBV6-6
cdr3_aa: CASTDGETQYF
cdr3_nt: TGTGCCAGCACCGACGGGGAGACCCAGTACTTC

clone_size: .
d_call: .
j_call: TRBJ2-6
v_call: TRBV5-1
cdr3_aa: CASSPGSGANVLTF
cdr3_nt: TGCGCCAGCAGCCCAGGTTCTGGGGCCAACGTCCTGACTTTC

clone_size: .
d_call: .
j_call: TRBJ2-3
v_call: TRBV29-1
cdr3_aa: CSVEVLVDSTDTQYF
cdr3_nt: TGCAGCGTTGAGGTACTAGTAGACAGCACAGATACGCAGTATTTT

clone_size: .
d_call: .
j_call: TRBJ2-7
v_call: TRBV7-9
cdr3_aa: CASSLPGAYEQYF
cdr3_nt: TGTGCCAGCAGCTTACCGGGGGCCTACGAGCAGTACTTC

clone_size: .
d_call: TRBD2
j_call: TRBJ2-2
v_call: TRBV29-1
cdr3_aa: CGGREPNTGELFF
cdr3_nt: TGCGGCGGGAGGGAACCGAACACCGGGGAGCTGTTTTTT

clone_size: .
d_call: TRBD1
j_call: TRBJ2-7
v_call: TRBV27
cdr3_aa: CASSPGQTIYEQYF
cdr3_nt: TGTGCCAGCAGTCCGGGACAGACTATCTACGAGCAGTACTTC

clone_size: once
d_call: .
j_call: TRBJ2-7
v_call: TRBV7-9
cdr3_aa: CASSLARTGSYEQYF
cdr3_nt: TGTGCCAGCAGCTTAGCTAGGACGGGATCCTACGAGCAGTACTTC

clone_size: .
d_call: .
j_call: TRBJ2-7
v_call: TRBV7-6
cdr3_aa: CASSNRESSYEQYF
cdr3_nt: TGTGCCAGCAGCAACAGGGAGAGCTCCTACGAGCAGTACTTC

clone_size: .
d_call: TRBD2
j_call: TRBJ2-1
v_call: TRBV6-4
cdr3_aa: CASSARAGEYNEQFF
cdr3_nt: TGTGCCAGCAGTGCCCGGGCGGGAGAATACAATGAGCAGTTCTTC

clone_size: .
d_call: .
j_call: TRBJ2-7
v_call: TRBV11-3
cdr3_aa: CASSPGLGTYEQYF
cdr3_nt: TGTGCCAGCAGCCCGGGACTCGGCACCTACGAGCAGTACTTC

clone_size: .
d_call: .
j_call: TRBJ2-3
v_call: TRBV13
cdr3_aa: CASSESTSTDTQYF
cdr3_nt: TGTGCCAGCAGCGAGTCAACTAGCACAGATACGCAGTATTTT

clone_size: .
d_call: TRBD1
j_call: TRBJ1-1
v_call: TRBV4-2
cdr3_aa: CASSQGQGFTEAFF
cdr3_nt: TGTGCCAGCAGCCAGGGACAGGGTTTTACTGAAGCTTTCTTT

clone_size: .
d_call: TRBD2
j_call: TRBJ2-2
v_call: TRBV9
cdr3_aa: CASSVGTSGVTGELFF
cdr3_nt: TGTGCCAGCAGCGTAGGGACTAGCGGAGTCACCGGGGAGCTGTTTTTT

clone_size: medium-sized
d_call: .
j_call: TRBJ2-7
v_call: TRBV19
cdr3_aa: CASSRFEGDSSYEQYF
cdr3_nt: TGTGCCAGTAGTCGGTTTGAAGGAGACAGCTCCTACGAGCAGTACTTC

clone_size: .
d_call: TRBD1
j_call: TRBJ2-7
v_call: TRBV19
cdr3_aa: CASSATGASDEQYF
cdr3_nt: TGTGCCAGTAGTGCGACAGGGGCTTCTGACGAGCAGTACTTC

clone_size: .
d_call: TRBD1
j_call: TRBJ1-2
v_call: TRBV4-1
cdr3_aa: CASSRQGGGYTF
cdr3_nt: TGCGCCAGCAGCCGACAGGGGGGCGGCTACACCTTC

clone_size: few
d_call: .
j_call: TRBJ2-2
v_call: TRBV27
cdr3_aa: CASSPYTGELFF
cdr3_nt: TGTGCCAGCAGTCCCTACACCGGGGAGCTGTTTTTT

clone_size: .
d_call: TRBD2
j_call: TRBJ2-5
v_call: TRBV7-9
cdr3_aa: CASSPIGSAGVGEETQYF
cdr3_nt: TGTGCCAGCAGCCCCATAGGGAGCGCGGGAGTTGGGGAAGAGACCCAGTACTTC

clone_size: .
d_call: TRBD2
j_call: TRBJ2-7
v_call: TRBV4-2
cdr3_aa: CASSQFFSGSYEQYF
cdr3_nt: TGTGCCAGCAGCCAATTTTTTAGCGGGTCCTACGAGCAGTACTTC

clone_size: .
d_call: .
j_call: TRBJ2-7
v_call: TRBV13
cdr3_aa: CASSLGLADYEQYF
cdr3_nt: TGTGCCAGCAGCTTAGGCCTGGCAGACTACGAGCAGTACTTC

clone_size: once
d_call: .
j_call: TRBJ1-1
v_call: TRBV7-9
cdr3_aa: CASSHGVTEAFF
cdr3_nt: TGTGCCAGCAGCCACGGGGTGACTGAAGCTTTCTTT

clone_size: .
d_call: .
j_call: TRBJ1-5
v_call: TRBV6-5
cdr3_aa: CASSDTENQPQHF
cdr3_nt: TGTGCCAGCAGTGATACAGAAAATCAGCCCCAGCATTTT

clone_size: .
d_call: TRBD2
j_call: TRBJ2-1
v_call: TRBV28
cdr3_aa: CASLSITNLAGVSYNEQFF
cdr3_nt: TGTGCCAGCCTCTCAATCACCAATTTAGCGGGAGTGTCCTACAATGAGCAGTTCTTC

clone_size: .
d_call: .
j_call: TRBJ2-3
v_call: TRBV19
cdr3_aa: CASSIVPGADTQYF
cdr3_nt: TGTGCCAGTAGTATCGTACCAGGGGCAGATACGCAGTATTTT

clone_size: .
d_call: TRBD2
j_call: TRBJ2-1
v_call: TRBV4-3
cdr3_aa: CASSPGLAYGNEQFF
cdr3_nt: TGCGCCAGCAGCCCGGGACTAGCTTACGGAAATGAGCAGTTCTTC

clone_size: .
d_call: .
j_call: TRBJ2-7
v_call: TRBV4-1
cdr3_aa: CASSPTIRTASYEQYF
cdr3_nt: TGCGCCAGCAGCCCAACCATTAGGACTGCCTCCTACGAGCAGTACTTC

clone_size: .
d_call: TRBD1
j_call: TRBJ2-7
v_call: TRBV4-3
cdr3_aa: CASSPGTGGYEQYF
cdr3_nt: TGCGCCAGCAGCCCGGGGACAGGGGGCTACGAGCAGTACTTC

clone_size: .
d_call: .
j_call: TRBJ1-2
v_call: TRBV7-9
cdr3_aa: CASSSVGGNYGYTF
cdr3_nt: TGTGCCAGCAGTTCTGTTGGGGGGAACTATGGCTACACCTTC

clone_size: .
d_call: .
j_call: TRBJ2-3
v_call: TRBV7-9
cdr3_aa: CASSQTAADTQYF
cdr3_nt: TGTGCCAGCAGCCAAACAGCCGCAGATACGCAGTATTTT

clone_size: .
d_call: .
j_call: TRBJ2-2
v_call: TRBV6-6
cdr3_aa: CASALQDTGELFF
cdr3_nt: TGTGCCAGTGCACTACAAGACACCGGGGAGCTGTTTTTT

clone_size: .
d_call: TRBD1
j_call: TRBJ1-5
v_call: TRBV19
cdr3_aa: CASSTTGGTNQPQHF
cdr3_nt: TGTGCCAGTAGTACCACAGGGGGCACTAATCAGCCCCAGCATTTT

clone_size: .
d_call: TRBD2
j_call: TRBJ2-7
v_call: TRBV27
cdr3_aa: CASSLGLAGVYEQYF
cdr3_nt: TGTGCCAGCAGTTTAGGGCTAGCGGGAGTCTACGAGCAGTACTTC

clone_size: .
d_call: TRBD2
j_call: TRBJ2-3
v_call: TRBV11-1
cdr3_aa: CASSPLAVVGDTQYF
cdr3_nt: TGTGCCAGCAGCCCTCTAGCGGTAGTTGGGGATACGCAGTATTTT

clone_size: few
d_call: .
j_call: TRBJ1-4
v_call: TRBV4-1
cdr3_aa: CASSPGTGEKLFF
cdr3_nt: TGCGCCAGCAGCCCCGGGACTGGGGAAAAACTGTTTTTT